The 24 T cell receptor beta chains below all came from one sample that was sequenced in a study of regulatory T cells in long-lasting Graves disease. This sample's time point: newly diagnosed GD, antithyroid drugs for less than 3 months. Isolated PBMC RNA provided the starting material for the TCR library. Sequencing libraries for TCR beta were prepared with iRepertoire HTBI primers and Arm-PCR of CDR3 regions. TCRdb reanalysed the multiplex PCR reads using MiXCR and keeps one entry per CDR3 protein. The sample lists around 500,000 distinct CDR3 sequences; 13% were seen once. These same data were also listed under a study on T cells in Graves' hyperthyroidism and ophthalmopathy.

The source material was peripheral blood mononuclear cells (PBMCs), sampled at new diagnosis, from a patient treated with antithyroid drugs. The receptors were gathered from a young man with Graves disease.

This clonotype has a handful of counts. This chain uses TRBV6-2 or TRBV6-3 with TRBJ1-1, with D uncertain. Germline loops: CDR1 MNHEY, CDR2 SVGEGT. The CDR3 runs to 12 residues. Between the trimmed V and J ends, which lost 8 bases and 2 bases, there was a span of 9 bases. The CDR3 nucleotides are TGTGCCAGCGGGCGCCGCAACACTGAAGCTTTCTTT. Residues: CASGRRNTEAFF.

The gene calls are TRBV7-9 and TRBJ1-5, with 8 bases lining up with TRBD1. The CDR3 covers 16 residues. Germline CDR1 SEHNR, CDR2 FQNEAQ (reference sequence). With V trimmed by 8 bases and J by 4 bases, 13 bases remained unmatched. Here the CDR3 DNA reads TGTGCCAGCTCCCGCGCCCGGGACAGGTTGAATCAGCCCCAGCATTTT. It is translated as CASSRARDRLNQPQHF. Supplemented by reference TRBV7-9 and TRBJ1-5, the full variable domain reads DTGVSQNPRHKITKRGQNVTFRCDPISEHNRLYWYRQTLGQGPEFLTYFQNEAQLEKSRLLSDRFSAERPKGSFSTLEIQRTEQGDSAMYLCASSRARDRLNQPQHFGDGTRLSIL.

This rearrangement joins TRBV30 to TRBJ2-1, with 14 bases identical to TRBD2. This CDR3 contains 16 residues. Germline CDR1 and CDR2: GTSNPN and SVGIG (reference sequence). Trimming removed 5 bases from V and 8 bases from J; junction bases left unmatched: 11. The DNA of the CDR3 is TGTGCCTGGCGCTTCGCCGGGACTAGCGGGAGATATGAGCAGTTCTTC. Translation gives CAWRFAGTSGRYEQFF.

This clonotype was recorded a few times. A much larger clone is a single base away; this may be a read error. The CDR3 sequence: CASSLGGDSNQPQHF. The CDR3 DNA is TGTGCCAGCAGCTTAGGAGGGGATAGCAATCAGCCCCAGCATTTT. V is TRBV13 and J is TRBJ1-5, with D perhaps matching TRBD1 (5 bases). Germline V gene lookup returns CDR1 PRHDT and CDR2 FYEKMQ (reference sequence). CDR3 size: 15 residues. V lost 0 bases to trimming and J lost 0 bases, with 6 bases between them. Looking up the rest from reference TRBV13 and TRBJ1-5 gives the full variable domain: AAGVIQSPRHLIKEKRETATLKCYPIPRHDTVYWYQQGPGQDPQFLISFYEKMQSDKGSIPDRFSAQQFSDYHSELNMSSLELGDSALYFCASSLGGDSNQPQHFGDGTRLSIL.

As regards this clonotype: Since a far larger clone is one base different, this is likely a read error. The chain uses TRBV7-2 and TRBJ2-1, with 13 nucleotides matching TRBD2. V trimming: 6 bases; J trimming: 9 bases; junction bases outside the gene matches: 11. The germline V gene has CDR1 SGHTA and CDR2 FQGNSA. This CDR3 has 16 residues. The CDR3 DNA follows: TGTGCCAGCAGTGTTTTTGGACTAGCGGGAGTTAGTGAGCAGTTCTTC. It specifies CASSVFGLAGVSEQFF.

This clonotype was seen more than once but under ten times. V is TRBV9 and J is TRBJ2-7; 7 bases are shared with TRBD1. V was pared by 4 bases and J by 2 bases, with 9 bases of the junction left unmatched. This CDR3 comprises 15 residues. Per the germline V gene, CDR1 is SGDLS and CDR2 is YYNGEE. The CDR3 region is CASSLSVGQTYEQYF. CDR3 nucleotides: TGTGCCAGCAGCCTTTCGGTGGGACAGACCTACGAGCAGTACTTC.

This CDR3 is CASSQGGVSNQPQHF. The CDR3 DNA is TGTGCCAGCAGCCAGGGGGGGGTGAGCAATCAGCCCCAGCATTTT. The V and J genes are TRBV7-2 and TRBJ1-5; 7 nucleotides align to TRBD1. This CDR3 spans 15 amino acids. The V and J ends lost 5 bases and 1 base, in that order; junction bases with no gene match: 5. CDR1 is SGHTA, CDR2 FQGNSA, per germline. Complete variable domain (other parts from reference TRBV7-2 and TRBJ1-5): GAGVSQSPSNKVTEKGKDVELRCDPISGHTALYWYRQSLGQGLEFLIYFQGNSAPDKSGLPSDRFSAERTGGSVSTLTIQRTQQEDSAVYLCASSQGGVSNQPQHFGDGTRLSIL.

This clonotype was seen at least ten times. The chain couples TRBV5-1 to TRBJ2-3, with D perhaps matching TRBD1 (6 bases). V was pared by 5 bases and J by 0 bases, with 16 bases between. Germline CDR1 reads SGHRS; CDR2 reads YFSETQ. The length of the CDR3 is 16 residues. CDR3 in amino acids: CASRTIGGASTDTQYF. Written as DNA, the CDR3 is TGCGCCAGCAGAACCATAGGGGGAGCTAGCACAGATACGCAGTATTTT.

Many counts were recorded for this clonotype. The chain joins TRBV2 to TRBJ2-1; no firm D call. The CDR3 sequence is 13 residues long. The V gene lost 8 bases and the J gene lost 4 bases, with 12 bases spanning the gap. CDR1 is SNHLY and CDR2 is FYNNEI in the germline V gene. Here the CDR3 DNA reads TGTGCCAGCGGGAAGACATCATACAATGAGCAGTTCTTC. Translating it yields CASGKTSYNEQFF.

The chain combines TRBV18 with TRBJ2-1, with 7 bases aligning to TRBD2. Germline V gene sequence: CDR1 KGHSH, CDR2 LQKENI. There are 14 residues in the CDR3. V dropped 1 base and J dropped 8; count of bases not matched to a gene: 5. The CDR3 here is CASSPRRELDEQFF. The CDR3 DNA is TGTGCCAGCTCACCACGGCGGGAGCTCGATGAGCAGTTCTTC.

This clonotype was observed many times. The gene calls are TRBV4-1 and TRBJ2-5; 8 bases agree with TRBD2. The germline V gene has CDR1 MGHRA and CDR2 YSYEKL. The J segment lost 5 bases and the V segment lost 1 base, leaving 3 bases of the junction unmatched. The CDR3 loop spans 14 amino acids. CDR3 nucleotide sequence: TGCGCCAGCAGCCAAGGTAGCGGGAAGGAGACCCAGTACTTC. The encoded protein is CASSQGSGKETQYF.

The table lists this clonotype with many counts. The genes are TRBV24-1 and TRBJ2-1; 8 bases agree with TRBD2. The CDR3 runs to 17 residues. CDR1 and CDR2 (germline): KGHDR, SFDVKD. The trim removed 10 bases at V and 3 bases at J, leaving 16 bases unmatched. The CDR3 sequence: CATQGGRPTSRYNEQFF. CDR3 sequence (DNA): TGTGCCACGCAAGGCGGGAGGCCCACCTCCCGCTACAATGAGCAGTTCTTC.

The sample holds many counts of this clonotype. The chain uses TRBV28 and TRBJ2-6; D gene unclear. The CDR3 is made up of 18 amino acids. Germline CDR1 and CDR2: MDHEN and SYDVKM. Trimming pared 2 bases from V and 0 bases from J, leaving 14 bases between. The CDR3 protein is CASSLASGPTSGANVLTF. The CDR3 nucleotides are TGTGCCAGCAGTTTAGCCTCCGGCCCAACCTCTGGGGCCAACGTCCTGACTTTC.

This clonotype was observed a handful of times. The chain recombines TRBV4-1 with TRBJ2-7; perhaps TRBD2 as D (6 bases). Trimming removed 4 bases from V and 4 bases from J, with 20 bases in between. Per the germline V gene, CDR1 is MGHRA and CDR2 is YSYEKL. The CDR3 is 16 amino acids. The CDR3 sequence: CASSPAARTNNYEQYF. The CDR3 bases are TGCGCCAGCAGCCCAGCAGCCAGGACTAATAATTACGAGCAGTACTTC.

V and J are TRBV12-3 or TRBV12-4 and TRBJ2-7; tentatively, D is TRBD1 or TRBD2 (5 bases each). V was trimmed by 5 bases and J by 9 bases, leaving 20 bases between them. The CDR3 spans 14 residues. In DNA form, the CDR3 reads TGTGCCAGCAGTAAAACCGGACCGGGACGCGTGCAGTACTTC. This translates into CASSKTGPGRVQYF.

Concerning this clonotype itself: A read error may be the cause here, since a much bigger clone is one base away. CDR3 sequence: CSARDPGKETQFF. As DNA, the CDR3 is TGCAGTGCTAGGGACCCGGGTAAAGAGACCCAGTTCTTC. The rearrangement joins TRBV20-1 to TRBJ2-1; D is unresolved. Germline CDR1 DFQATT, CDR2 SNEGSKA (reference sequence). The length of the CDR3 is 13 residues. V lost 3 bases and J 13 bases, leaving 19 bases between the germline ends.

This clonotype was counted a few times. J is TRBJ2-5 and V is TRBV20-1, with TRBD2 identical over 12 bases. The CDR3 length is 16 residues. Looked up from germline, CDR1 is DFQATT and CDR2 is SNEGSKA (reference sequence). The V gene end was trimmed by 6 bases and the J gene end by 5 bases; junction bases not matched to a gene: 13. The CDR3 nucleotides read TGCAGTGCCATGCCTCGACTAGCGGGAGTTGGTGAGACCCAGTACTTC. Protein: CSAMPRLAGVGETQYF.

This clonotype was seen many times. CDR3 sequence (DNA): TGTGCCAGCAGCCCCCGCGGGGGAGCTGGGGCCAACGTCCTGACTTTC. Translating it yields CASSPRGGAGANVLTF. V and J are TRBV7-9 and TRBJ2-6; 7 bases align to TRBD2. The V gene end was trimmed by 5 bases and the J gene end by 2 bases; junction bases not matched to a gene: 6. The CDR3 is made up of 16 amino acids. CDR1 and CDR2 (germline): SEHNR, FQNEAQ (reference sequence). Complete variable domain (other parts from reference TRBV7-9 and TRBJ2-6): DTGVSQNPRHKITKRGQNVTFRCDPISEHNRLYWYRQTLGQGPEFLTYFQNEAQLEKSRLLSDRFSAERPKGSFSTLEIQRTEQGDSAMYLCASSPRGGAGANVLTFGAGSRLTVL.

The table lists this clonotype with many counts. This chain joins TRBV18 and TRBJ2-7, with a weak D call TRBD1 (6 bases). Germline-derived CDR1 and CDR2 are KGHSH and LQKENI. Deletions cut 3 bases from V and 7 bases from J, with 19 bases between. The length of the CDR3 is 15 residues. The CDR3 spells CASSPGTGHYVEQYF. The CDR3 DNA reads as TGTGCCAGCTCACCCGGGACGGGACACTACGTGGAGCAGTACTTC.

This clonotype was picked up many times. The rearrangement uses TRBV11-2 and TRBJ2-3, with 8 positions matching TRBD2. Per the germline V gene, CDR1 is SGHAT and CDR2 is FQNNGV. The CDR3 spans 14 residues. The junction had 10 bases not matched to a gene; V was cut back by 6 bases and J by 8 bases. The CDR3 bases are TGTGCCAGCAGTGGTAGCGGGGCTCGGAGTACGCAGTATTTT. This sequence encodes CASSGSGARSTQYF. Using reference TRBV11-2 and TRBJ2-3 for the parts outside the CDR3, the full variable domain is EAGVAQSPRYKIIEKRQSVAFWCNPISGHATLYWYQQILGQGPKLLIQFQNNGVVDDSQLPKDRFSAERLKGVDSTLKIQPAKLEDSAVYLCASSGSGARSTQYFGPGTRLTVL.

This clonotype was counted a few times. The chain recombines TRBV20-1 with TRBJ2-1; D is undetermined. CDR1 and CDR2 from the germline V gene are DFQATT and SNEGSKA (reference sequence). The CDR3 extends over 15 amino acids. The germline V and J ends were trimmed by 3 bases and 2 bases, with 14 bases remaining between them. CDR3 sequence (DNA): TGCAGTGCTAGTTATCAAGTCAGGACCTACAATGAGCAGTTCTTC. Residues: CSASYQVRTYNEQFF.

This clonotype was observed a few times. The rearrangement uses TRBV5-1 and TRBJ1-2; D unclear. The CDR3 runs to 13 residues. V shed 0 bases and J shed 5 bases, with 8 bases lying between them. Germline assignment: CDR1 SGHRS and CDR2 YFSETQ. CDR3 DNA: TGCGCCAGCAGCTTGGAGCCGGCATATGGCTACACCTTC. Translating it yields CASSLEPAYGYTF. The full variable domain, its missing parts supplied by reference TRBV5-1 and TRBJ1-2, is KAGVTQTPRYLIKTRGQQVTLSCSPISGHRSVSWYQQTPGQGLQFLFEYFSETQRNKGNFPGRFSGRQFSNSRSEMNVSTLELGDSALYLCASSLEPAYGYTFGSGTRLTVV.

V usage is TRBV13 and J usage is TRBJ2-7, with D perhaps matching TRBD1 (6 bases). Germline CDR1 is PRHDT and CDR2 is FYEKMQ (reference sequence). This CDR3 region has 16 residues. V lost 6 bases to trimming and J lost 2 bases, with 20 bases between them. The CDR3 DNA reads as TGTGCCAGCAGGGATTCCCGGCAGGGGATCGCCTACGAGCAGTACTTC. This translates into CASRDSRQGIAYEQYF.

This clonotype was counted many times. The V and J genes are TRBV19 and TRBJ1-3, with 7 bases matching TRBD1. There are 14 residues in the CDR3. The V segment lost 8 bases and the J segment 8 bases; nucleotides outside the gene matches: 12. CDR1 is LNHDA, CDR2 SQIVND, per germline (reference sequence). The CDR3 region is CASRVSTGTYTIYF. The CDR3, as DNA: TGTGCCAGTCGGGTATCGACAGGGACGTACACCATATATTTT.